This TCR beta chain originates from a study of blood T cell repertoires in COVID-19. Study-wide background: Samples representing acute and convalescent COVID-19 were sourced from the United States, Italy and Spain. Nucleic acid was either cDNA or gDNA, and it came from T cells, B-cell-depleted T cells, or PBMCs.

Germline V lookup: CDR1 WSHSY, CDR2 SAAADI. V was trimmed by 7 bases and J by 3 bases, leaving 15 bases between them. This CDR3 contains 14 residues. The Seattle site enrolled patients during active infection and followed them longitudinally. In the original analysis: Cell counts per sample came from amplifying reference gene primers. Generated by immunoSEQ multiplex PCR, the TCRdb table keeps only in-frame clones and is missing some. V, J and clone size are taken as reported in that table, and D and trimming were inferred from the DNA itself. Among over 250,000 clones listed, 91% were seen once. What was sequenced was peripheral blood. This TCR was recovered from a person between 18 and 30 years old with COVID-19, enrolled during active disease. The chain recombines TRBV10-2 with TRBJ1-2, with a weak D call TRBD1 (5 bases). The CDR3 sequence is CASTNLQGDYGYTF. CDR3 bases: TGCGCCAGCACCAACCTCCAGGGTGACTATGGCTACACCTTC.